These T cell receptor beta chains were read from a single sample in a study of cytomegalovirus exposure and HLA in healthy donors. Clones were read by immunoSEQ multiplex PCR, and TCRdb kept only the in-frame ones, dropping some. The repertoire has approximately 130,000 clones, around 80% of them found once; the top ten carry 3.4%. Sequencing was performed on PBMCs. These receptors originate from a man aged 25-45 years in good health and CMV-seronegative. Both conserved end residues are part of each CDR3. The D gene is left open where the match is weak. The size entry is marked missing in some rows and otherwise reads once, few, many or a size class.

j_gene: TRBJ2-7
d_gene: TRBD2
v_gene: TRBV13
len: 16
abundance: NA
CDR3nt: TGTGCCAGCAGCGCCTTTTCTAGCGGGGACTCCTACGAGCAGTACTTC
CDR3aa: CASSAFSSGDSYEQYF

j_gene: TRBJ1-3
d_gene: NA
v_gene: TRBV7-7
len: 15
abundance: NA
CDR3nt: TGTGCCAGCAGCTTAGGTCGCGGTCCTGGAAACACCATATATTTT
CDR3aa: CASSLGRGPGNTIYF

j_gene: TRBJ2-5
d_gene: TRBD2
v_gene: TRBV7-8
len: 16
abundance: NA
CDR3nt: TGTGCCAGCAGCTTATCGGCGGGGGGGATTCAAGAGACCCAGTACTTC
CDR3aa: CASSLSAGGIQETQYF

j_gene: TRBJ1-2
d_gene: NA
v_gene: TRBV27
len: 13
abundance: NA
CDR3nt: TGTGCCAGCAGTTTAAACAGTTGGTATGGCTACACCTTC
CDR3aa: CASSLNSWYGYTF

j_gene: TRBJ1-1
d_gene: TRBD1
v_gene: TRBV4-3
len: 13
abundance: NA
CDR3nt: TGCGCCAGCAGCCAGGGGGACAGAAATGAAGCTTTCTTT
CDR3aa: CASSQGDRNEAFF

j_gene: TRBJ1-2
d_gene: NA
v_gene: TRBV7-5
len: 14
abundance: few
CDR3nt: TGTGTCAGAAGTTTTGGGACAGGCCGGTATGGCTACACCTTC
CDR3aa: CVRSFGTGRYGYTF

j_gene: TRBJ2-7
d_gene: NA
v_gene: TRBV9
len: 14
abundance: NA
CDR3nt: TGTGCCAGCAGCGTAAGTCCTTGGGGGGACGAGCAGTACTTC
CDR3aa: CASSVSPWGDEQYF

j_gene: TRBJ2-7
d_gene: NA
v_gene: TRBV30
len: 12
abundance: NA
CDR3nt: TGTGCCTGGAGCCTTCAGGGATACGAGCAGTACTTC
CDR3aa: CAWSLQGYEQYF

j_gene: TRBJ1-4
d_gene: TRBD1
v_gene: TRBV7-9
len: 19
abundance: few
CDR3nt: TGTGCCAGCAGCTTAGGGGGGACAGGGAACTTCGTGTTCAATGAAAAACTGTTTTTT
CDR3aa: CASSLGGTGNFVFNEKLFF

j_gene: TRBJ2-3
d_gene: TRBD2
v_gene: TRBV5-1
len: 16
abundance: NA
CDR3nt: TGCGCCAGCAGCTTGGGGACTAGCGGGGGGACAGATACGCAGTATTTT
CDR3aa: CASSLGTSGGTDTQYF

j_gene: TRBJ2-3
d_gene: TRBD2
v_gene: TRBV19
len: 14
abundance: once
CDR3nt: TGTGCCAGTAGGGGACTAGCGGGAGCAGATACGCAGTATTTT
CDR3aa: CASRGLAGADTQYF

j_gene: TRBJ2-7
d_gene: TRBD1
v_gene: TRBV7-9
len: 14
abundance: NA
CDR3nt: TGTGCCAGCAGTATGACAGGGGCCAACCGGGAGCAGTACTTC
CDR3aa: CASSMTGANREQYF

j_gene: TRBJ1-4
d_gene: NA
v_gene: TRBV18
len: 14
abundance: NA
CDR3nt: TGTGCCAGCTCACCCTCGGGAAAAGACGATAGACTGTTTTTT
CDR3aa: CASSPSGKDDRLFF

j_gene: TRBJ2-7
d_gene: TRBD1
v_gene: TRBV7-6
len: 14
abundance: NA
CDR3nt: TGTGCCAGCAGCCCGGGGACAGGGGCCTACGAGCAGTACTTC
CDR3aa: CASSPGTGAYEQYF

j_gene: TRBJ2-7
d_gene: TRBD2
v_gene: TRBV27
len: 15
abundance: NA
CDR3nt: TGTGCCAGCAGTCCCCAGGGACTAGCTGGCTACGAGCAGTACTTC
CDR3aa: CASSPQGLAGYEQYF

j_gene: TRBJ1-2
d_gene: TRBD1
v_gene: TRBV13
len: 15
abundance: NA
CDR3nt: TGTGCCAGCAGCGCGTCCGGGACAGGGGCGCCCGGCTACACCTTC
CDR3aa: CASSASGTGAPGYTF